These 15 T cell receptor beta chains share one sample of origin, sequenced in a study of T cells in women clearing cervical HPV infection. Profiling relied on immunoSEQ multiplex PCR, and the TCRdb table lists in-frame clones only, not all of them. The listing records 20,000 to 25,000 clones. The sample taken for sequencing was blood buffy coat. The receptors derive from a woman between 18 and 69 years old with a cervical HPV16 infection that either progressed to CIN3+ or cleared (not recorded which).

Concerning this clone: The read is 3 residues too short to cover the CDR3 end, so that end is filled in from the germline J gene. This chain links TRBV7-8 with TRBJ2-7; TRBD1 might be the D (5 bases). Trimming cost V 5 bases and J 4 bases, with 12 bases left between them. Germline values: CDR1 SGHVS, CDR2 FQNEAQ. CDR3 size: 13 residues. CDR3: CASSRSQGYEQYF. The sequenced part of the CDR3 DNA is TGTGCCAGCAGCCGTAGCCAGGGATACGAG. The full variable domain, its missing parts supplied by reference TRBV7-8 and TRBJ2-7, is GAGVSQSPRYKVAKRGQDVALRCDPISGHVSLFWYQQALGQGPEFLTYFQNEAQLDKSGLPSDRFFAERPEGSVSTLKIQRTQQEDSAVYLCASSRSQGYEQYFGPGTRLTVT.

To note about this clone: The read finishes 3 residues shy of the CDR3 end, and the germline J gene is used to complete it. V gene TRBV29-1 combines with J gene TRBJ2-7; 11 nucleotides line up with TRBD1. This CDR3 has 13 residues. Germline lookup yields CDR1 SQVTM and CDR2 ANQGSEA. The V and J ends lost 6 bases and 4 bases, in that order; junction bases with no gene match: 5. CDR3 bases read: TGCAGCGTATGGACAGGGGGCACTTACGAG. This encodes CSVWTGGTYE. The whole CDR3 is CSVWTGGTYEQYF.

Worth noting for this clone: The read gets to within 3 residues of the CDR3 end, and the germline J gene fills in the rest. The V gene is TRBV5-1, the J gene TRBJ1-5; the D gene is possibly TRBD1 (5 bases). V was cut by 1 base and J by 5 bases, with 13 bases left in between. CDR1 is SGHRS, CDR2 YFSETQ, per germline. The CDR3 covers 15 residues. CDR3 sequence reads: CASSLTGDGYQPQHF. The part of the CDR3 DNA that was read is TGCGCCAGCAGCTTGACGGGGGATGGTTATCAGCCC.

Concerning this clone: The CDR3 end lies 3 residues beyond the end of the read and is filled in from the germline J gene. The V and J genes are TRBV19 and TRBJ1-2, with no clear D. CDR3 size: 13 residues. CDR1 is LNHDA, CDR2 SQIVND, per germline (reference sequence). CDR3: CASSIAPERDYTF. The part of the CDR3 DNA that was read is TGTGCCAGTAGTATTGCGCCGGAGCGGGAC.

As regards this clone: The sequence runs out 3 residues before the end of the CDR3; the remainder is reconstructed from the germline J gene. The rearrangement uses TRBV5-1 and TRBJ1-1; 7 bases align to TRBD1. CDR1 and CDR2 (germline): SGHRS, YFSETQ. The CDR3 runs to 14 residues. V dropped 0 bases and J dropped 5; count of bases not matched to a gene: 4. The sequenced part of the CDR3 DNA is TGCGCCAGCAGCTTGGGGTCAGGGGGGACTGAA. As protein: CASSLGSGGTE. The complete CDR3 protein is CASSLGSGGTEAFF.

A word on this clone: The CDR3 end is not reached by the read, which stops 3 residues before it; the germline J gene fills it in. V and J are TRBV12-5 and TRBJ1-5; D is perhaps TRBD1 (5 bases). Germline values: CDR1 LGHNT, CDR2 FRNRAP. Trimming took off 6 bases at V and 0 bases at J, with 6 bases between the two ends. This CDR3 comprises 13 residues. CDR3 amino acids: CASGQDSNQPQHF. The covered CDR3 bases are TGTGCTAGTGGACAGGATAGCAATCAGCCC.

This clone is identified as medium-sized from frequency. The CDR3 is cut off 3 residues early in the read; its end comes from the germline J gene. The J gene is TRBJ2-2, the V gene TRBV7-2; tentative D call: TRBD2 (6 bases). V lost 5 bases and J lost 7, with 14 bases in between. This CDR3 has 14 residues. Germline-derived CDR1 and CDR2 are SGHTA and FQGNSA. Here the CDR3 reads CASSMTRTNGELFF. The sequenced CDR3 bases are TGTGCCAGCAGCATGACTAGAACCAACGGGGAG.

In the case of this clone: Read coverage stops 3 residues before the CDR3 terminus; the germline J gene supplies the remainder. The chain has TRBV7-9 and TRBJ1-2; D not resolved. CDR3 length: 12 residues. Germline CDR1 and CDR2: SEHNR and FQNEAQ (reference sequence). The CDR3 bases that were read are TGTGCCAGCAGCTTAAAGCCGGGTACC. Protein sequence: CASSLKPGT. The complete CDR3 sequence is CASSLKPGTYTF.

On this clone: The read falls 3 residues short of the CDR3 end, and the missing part is taken from the germline J gene. This chain uses TRBV4-1 with TRBJ2-7, with a tentative D call TRBD1 (5 bases). V lost 2 bases to trimming and J lost 3 bases, with 11 bases between them. The CDR3 has 14 residues. Germline-derived CDR1 and CDR2 are MGHRA and YSYEKL. The CDR3 DNA, read in part, is TGCGCCAGCAGCCAAAGGTCGCAGGGCTACGAG. Its translation: CASSQRSQGYE. Given in full, the CDR3 is CASSQRSQGYEQYF.

On this clone: One junction end disagrees with the germline gene, perhaps due to a read error. The read ends 3 residues shy of where the CDR3 ends; the end is completed using the germline J gene. J is TRBJ1-4 and V is TRBV18, with 7 bases aligning to TRBD1. This CDR3 region has 15 residues. Germline values: CDR1 KGHSH, CDR2 LQKENI. Incomplete CDR3 DNA: TGTGCCAGCTCACCGGGACAGCAGAATAATGGAAAA. As protein: CASSPGQQNNGK. Given in full, the CDR3 is CASSPGQQNNGKLFF.

Turning to this clone: Its ends do not fully match the called genes, so a read error is possible. The read is 3 residues too short to cover the CDR3 end, so that end is filled in from the germline J gene. Other DNA sequences in the same sample also yield this CDR3. V gene TRBV18 combines with J gene TRBJ1-3; D is possibly TRBD1 (6 bases). This CDR3 is 16 amino acids long. Germline V lookup: CDR1 KGHSH, CDR2 LQKENI. This CDR3 reads CASSRQDSRSGNTIYF. The sequenced CDR3 bases are TGTGCCAGCTCCCGACAGGATTCCCGCTCTGGAAACACA.

Turning to this clone: The sequence runs out 3 residues before the end of the CDR3; the remainder is reconstructed from the germline J gene. V is TRBV7-9 and J is TRBJ1-1, with D uncertain. This CDR3 comprises 15 residues. Germline loops: CDR1 SEHNR, CDR2 FQNEAQ (reference sequence). CDR3 DNA (partial): TGTGCCAGCAGCTTTATAACTAGCGGAAAAGAGACC. It encodes CASSFITSGKET. The full-length CDR3 reads as CASSFITSGKETAFF.

A remark on this clone: The read comes to an end 3 residues before the CDR3 does, leaving the germline J gene to fill in the end. The chain is built from TRBV27 and TRBJ1-1; the match to TRBD1 covers 8 bases. J gave up 5 bases and V 1 base, and 9 bases lay outside the gene matches. Per the germline V gene, CDR1 is MNHEY and CDR2 is SMNVEV (reference sequence). This CDR3 comprises 16 residues. The chain's CDR3 is CASSLFSGGGRTEAFF. The part of the CDR3 DNA that was read is TGTGCCAGCAGTTTATTCTCAGGGGGCGGTAGGACTGAA.

A remark on this clone: The read ends 3 residues before the CDR3 terminus; that terminus is restored from the germline J gene. V and J are TRBV4-1 and TRBJ2-3; D ambiguous. CDR1 MGHRA and CDR2 YSYEKL come from the germline V gene. The CDR3 is made up of 15 amino acids. This chain's CDR3 is CASSQLLKGNQPQYF. Incomplete CDR3 DNA: TGCGCCAGCAGCCAACTCCTAAAGGGTAATCAGCCG.

As concerns this clone: With the read ending 3 residues before the CDR3 end, the germline J gene is used to fill in that end. The V and J genes are TRBV2 and TRBJ2-7, with 7 bases lining up with TRBD2. Germline V gene lookup returns CDR1 SNHLY and CDR2 FYNNEI. The junction had 9 bases not matched to a gene; V was cut back by 8 bases and J by 2 bases. The CDR3 is 14 amino acids. The part of the CDR3 DNA that was read is TGTGCCAGCGCCGGACCGGGGGGTGCCTACGAG. Its translation: CASAGPGGAYE. The whole CDR3 sequence reads CASAGPGGAYEQYF. Based on the CDR3 plus reference TRBV2 and TRBJ2-7, the full variable domain is EPEVTQTPSHQVTQMGQEVILRCVPISNHLYFYWYRQILGQKVEFLVSFYNNEISEKSEIFDDQFSVERPDGSNFTLKIRSTKLEDSAMYFCASAGPGGAYEQYFGPGTRLTVT.